This is a list of T cell receptor beta chains from one sample in a study of blood T cells in healthy people across ages. Each CDR3 protein is one row after TCRdb ran MiXCR on the 5' RACE reads. The table lists around 2 million distinct CDR3 sequences, roughly two fifths of them singletons. Sample: blood. All receptors derive from a human donor in good health. Both conserved end residues are part of each CDR3. Fields, in order: V gene, J gene, D gene, CDR3 protein. A D gene is named only where the DNA matches it firmly.

TRBV4-3	TRBJ1-2	.	CASSQGRADGYTF
TRBV12-3/TRBV12-4	TRBJ2-5	.	CASSLGGHGQYF
TRBV20-1	TRBJ1-2	.	CSARPVTGPRDGYTF
TRBV7-9	TRBJ2-1	TRBD1	CASSLAGQPRVFGEQFF
TRBV6-4	TRBJ1-1	.	CASSTWTEAFF
TRBV27	TRBJ1-2	.	CASSFGVERGYTF
TRBV5-1	TRBJ1-5	TRBD1	CASSLDRGENQPQHF
TRBV5-1	TRBJ1-6	.	CASSYVRGESYNSPLHF
TRBV7-8	TRBJ1-4	.	CASRADRGNEKLFF
TRBV29-1	TRBJ2-4	.	CSVLTSKYNEQYF
TRBV15	TRBJ1-5	.	CATSEATVRQPQHF
TRBV9	TRBJ1-2	.	CASSPALGLRGYTF
TRBV5-1	TRBJ2-1	TRBD1	CASSLDRGWSEQFF
TRBV7-2	TRBJ1-2	.	CASINRGGPVNYGYTF
TRBV12-3/TRBV12-4	TRBJ2-7	.	CASSFYGTDYEQYF
TRBV12-3/TRBV12-4	TRBJ2-3	TRBD1	CASSFRGITQYF
TRBV12-3/TRBV12-4	TRBJ1-1	.	CASSLEQRTEAFF
TRBV20-1	TRBJ1-2	.	CSAPGLINYGYTF
TRBV2	TRBJ1-4	TRBD1	CASRGQSNGKLFF
TRBV7-8	TRBJ1-6	.	CASSSHSASSYNSPLHF